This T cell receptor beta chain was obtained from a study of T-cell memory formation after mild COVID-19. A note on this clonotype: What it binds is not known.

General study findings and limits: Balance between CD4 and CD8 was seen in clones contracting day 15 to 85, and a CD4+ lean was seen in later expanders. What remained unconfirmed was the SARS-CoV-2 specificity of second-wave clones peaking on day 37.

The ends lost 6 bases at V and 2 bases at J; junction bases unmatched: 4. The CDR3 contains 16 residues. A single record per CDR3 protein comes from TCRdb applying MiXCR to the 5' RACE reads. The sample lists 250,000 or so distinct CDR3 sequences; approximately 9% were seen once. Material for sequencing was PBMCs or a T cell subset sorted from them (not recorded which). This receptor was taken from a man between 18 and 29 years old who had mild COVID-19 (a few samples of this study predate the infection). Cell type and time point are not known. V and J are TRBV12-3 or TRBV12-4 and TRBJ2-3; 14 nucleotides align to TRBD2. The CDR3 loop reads CASSRTSGGFTDTQYF. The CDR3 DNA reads TGTGCCAGCAGCCGGACTAGCGGGGGGTTCACAGATACGCAGTATTTT.